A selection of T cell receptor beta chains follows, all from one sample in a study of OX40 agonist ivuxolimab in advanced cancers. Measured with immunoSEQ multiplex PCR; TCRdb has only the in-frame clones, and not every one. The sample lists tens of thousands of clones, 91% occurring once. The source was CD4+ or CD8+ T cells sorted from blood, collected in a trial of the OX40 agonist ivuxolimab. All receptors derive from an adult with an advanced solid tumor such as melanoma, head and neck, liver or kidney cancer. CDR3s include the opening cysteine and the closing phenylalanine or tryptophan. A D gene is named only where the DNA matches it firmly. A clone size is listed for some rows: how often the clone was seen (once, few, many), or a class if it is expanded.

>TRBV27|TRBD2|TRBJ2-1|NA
TGTGCCAGCAGTTTTTCGGGAGGGATATACAATGAGCAGTTCTTC
CASSFSGGIYNEQFF
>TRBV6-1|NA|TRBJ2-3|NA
TGTGCCAGCAGTGAACGGCAGGGCCAGGAGGGGGATACGCAGTATTTT
CASSERQGQEGDTQYF
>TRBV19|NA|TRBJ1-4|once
TGTGCCAGTAGACATGGAGGGGATGAAAAACTGTTTTTT
CASRHGGDEKLFF
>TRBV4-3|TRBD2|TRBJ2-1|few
TGCGCCAGCAGCCGGGGAAGCCGGCTAGCGGGAGAGGTTGAGCAGTTCTTC
CASSRGSRLAGEVEQFF
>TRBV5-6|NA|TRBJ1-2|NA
TGTGCCAGCAGCTGGGGGGAGTCCTCCTTCGGCTACACCTTC
CASSWGESSFGYTF
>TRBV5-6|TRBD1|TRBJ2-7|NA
TGTGCCAGCAGCCCAGGGACAGGGGGAACCTACGAGCAGTACTTC
CASSPGTGGTYEQYF
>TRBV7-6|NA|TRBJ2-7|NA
TGTGCCAGCAGCCACCGGGACACCTACGAGCAGTACTTC
CASSHRDTYEQYF
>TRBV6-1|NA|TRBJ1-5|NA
TGTGCCAGCAGTCCCCGGGTGTCTAGCAATCAGCCCCAGCATTTT
CASSPRVSSNQPQHF
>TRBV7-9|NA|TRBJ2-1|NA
TGTGCCAGCAGCTTAGTCCTAGCTTCGGGGTTCAATGAGCAGTTCTTC
CASSLVLASGFNEQFF
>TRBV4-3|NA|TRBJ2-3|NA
TGCGCCAGCAGCCAAGATCAGACAGGAACGGGTTTGTATTTT
CASSQDQTGTGLYF
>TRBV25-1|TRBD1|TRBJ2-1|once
TGTGCCAGCAGTGGTGACAGGGAATACAATGAGCAGTTCTTC
CASSGDREYNEQFF
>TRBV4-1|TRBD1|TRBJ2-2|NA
TGCGCCAGCAGCCAAGACATGAAAGGGGGCGCGAGCACCGGGGAGCTGTTTTTT
CASSQDMKGGASTGELFF
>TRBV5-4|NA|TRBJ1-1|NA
TGTGCCAGCAGCCCCCACGGACTGAACACTGAAGCTTTCTTT
CASSPHGLNTEAFF
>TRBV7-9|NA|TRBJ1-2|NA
TGTGCCAGCAGCTTTCCTTTGGGGGGACTGTACTATGGCTACACCTTC
CASSFPLGGLYYGYTF
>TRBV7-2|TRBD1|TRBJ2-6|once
TGTGCCAGCAGCTTCGACAGGGAGAGCTCTGGGGCCAACGTCCTGACTTTC
CASSFDRESSGANVLTF
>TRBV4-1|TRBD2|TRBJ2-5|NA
TGCGCCAGCAGCCAGCATCCGGGAGCGGGATACCGGGGGACCCAGTACTTC
CASSQHPGAGYRGTQYF
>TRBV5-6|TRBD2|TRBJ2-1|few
TGTGCCAGCAGCCACGGGACTAGCGGGAGTGATGAGCAGTTCTTC
CASSHGTSGSDEQFF
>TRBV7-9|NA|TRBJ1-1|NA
TGTGCCAGCAGCCCCGTTAGATCAGTGAACACTGAAGCTTTCTTT
CASSPVRSVNTEAFF
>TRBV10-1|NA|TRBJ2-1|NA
TGCGCCAGCAGTGAGCGCCTACCGGATACATTAGACGATGAGCAGTTCTTC
CASSERLPDTLDDEQFF
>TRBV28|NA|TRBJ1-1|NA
TGTGCCAGCAGTATCCCCGGGACGCATATATGGGTCGCTGAAGCTTTCTTT
CASSIPGTHIWVAEAFF
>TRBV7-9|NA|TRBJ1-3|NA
TGTGCCAGCAGCTTGGGGTCGGCTAACTCTGGAAACACCATATATTTT
CASSLGSANSGNTIYF
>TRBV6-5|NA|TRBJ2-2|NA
TGTGCCAGCAGGAACGACGGCGGGGAGCTGTTTTTT
CASRNDGGELFF
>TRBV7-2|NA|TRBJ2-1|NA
TGTGCCAGCAGCTTGGGCGGGTCAGGTTACAATGAGCAGTTCTTC
CASSLGGSGYNEQFF
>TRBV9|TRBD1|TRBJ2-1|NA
TGTGCCAGCAGCCCAACAGGGGGCTCCTACAATGAGCAGTTCTTC
CASSPTGGSYNEQFF
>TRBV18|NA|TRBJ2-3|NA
TGTGCCAGCTCATCCGAGTACGGGACACGCACAGATACGCAGTATTTT
CASSSEYGTRTDTQYF
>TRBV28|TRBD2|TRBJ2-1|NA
TGTGCCAGCAGTTTCGCGGGAGGAGGCAATGAGCAGTTCTTC
CASSFAGGGNEQFF
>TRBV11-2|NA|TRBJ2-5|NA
TGTGCCAGCAGCCCAGTGGCGGGACAGCGAGGAGAGACCCAGTACTTC
CASSPVAGQRGETQYF
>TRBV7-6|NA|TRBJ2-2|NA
TGTGCCAGCAGCCACAGGGCTGGGCTGTTTTTT
CASSHRAGLFF
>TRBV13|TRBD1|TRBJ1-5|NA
TGTGCCAGCAGCGCCCGGACAGGGAACAATCAGCCCCAGCATTTT
CASSARTGNNQPQHF
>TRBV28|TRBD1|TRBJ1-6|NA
TGTGCCAGCAGACTTACCGGGACAGGGGATTCACCCCTCCACTTT
CASRLTGTGDSPLHF
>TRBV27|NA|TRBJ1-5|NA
TGTGCCAGCCGGCCAGGGGTGGATAATCAGCCCCAGCATTTT
CASRPGVDNQPQHF
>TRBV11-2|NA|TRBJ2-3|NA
TGTGCCAGCAGCTTTGCCCTCACAGATACGCAGTATTTT
CASSFALTDTQYF
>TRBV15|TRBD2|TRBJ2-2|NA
TGTGCCACCAGCAGAGATGGGGCTAGCGGGGCGAACACCGGGGAGCTGTTTTTT
CATSRDGASGANTGELFF
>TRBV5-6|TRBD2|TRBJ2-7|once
TGTGCCAGCAGCTTGGGAGCGGGAGTACGTAACTACGAGCAGTACTTC
CASSLGAGVRNYEQYF
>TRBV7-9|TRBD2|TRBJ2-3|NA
TGTGCCAGCAGCCTCTTTGATCGACCACTAGCGGAAGACACAGATACGCAGTATTTT
CASSLFDRPLAEDTDTQYF
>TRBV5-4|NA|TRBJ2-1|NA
TGTGCCAGCAGCTTGGGGTGGCGGGGAGCCAATGAGCAGTTCTTC
CASSLGWRGANEQFF
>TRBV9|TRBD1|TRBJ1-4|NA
TGTGCCAGCAGCGCTGGGACAGGGGAGGGAAAACTGTTTTTT
CASSAGTGEGKLFF
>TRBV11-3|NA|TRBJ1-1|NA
TGTGCCAGCAGCTTAGCACACAGGAACACTGAAGCTTTCTTT
CASSLAHRNTEAFF
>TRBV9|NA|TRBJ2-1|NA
TGTGCCAGCAGCGTAGGAGGAGTTCACAATGAGCAGTTCTTC
CASSVGGVHNEQFF
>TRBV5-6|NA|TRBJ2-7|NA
TGTGCCAGCAGCTTGGCAGAGGGGGGGGGCACTAGCGAGCAGTACTTC
CASSLAEGGGTSEQYF
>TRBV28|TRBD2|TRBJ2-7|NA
TGTGCCATACAGACTAGCGGAGCCTACGAGCAGTACTTC
CAIQTSGAYEQYF
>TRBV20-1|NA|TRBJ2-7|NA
TGCAGTGCTAGACCCGTCTACGAGCAGTACTTC
CSARPVYEQYF
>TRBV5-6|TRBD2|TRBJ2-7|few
TGTGCCAGCAGCTACGGGACTAGCGGACTACAGTACTTC
CASSYGTSGLQYF
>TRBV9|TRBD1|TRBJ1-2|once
TGTGCCAGCAGTTATTCAGGGGGCAATGGCTACACCTTC
CASSYSGGNGYTF
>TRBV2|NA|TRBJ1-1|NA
TGTGCCAGATCCGGTACGTCATATGAAGCTTTCTTT
CARSGTSYEAFF
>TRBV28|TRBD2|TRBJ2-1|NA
TGTGCCAGCAGTCCTATAGCGGGAGTACACAATGAGCAGTTCTTC
CASSPIAGVHNEQFF
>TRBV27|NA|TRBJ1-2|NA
TGTGCCGCGGGGCATGGCTACACCTTC
CAAGHGYTF